This T cell receptor beta chain was identified in a study of T cell changes during pregnancy in multiple sclerosis. Germline V CDR1 and CDR2: MNHNY, SVGAGI (reference sequence). The CDR3 has 14 residues. Trimming shortened V by 6 bases and J by 0 bases, and 12 bases separated the two germline ends. The table came from immunoSEQ multiplex PCR; TCRdb's copy has only in-frame clones and leaves some out. The sample yields about 64,000 clones, more than 90% seen once. This TCR was sampled from a female donor with multiple sclerosis, enrolled in a pregnancy study. The chain recombines TRBV6-6 with TRBJ2-7, with D maybe TRBD2 (5 bases). The sample was peripheral blood, taken in the second trimester of pregnancy. The CDR3 protein is CASRPDWGSYEQYF. The DNA of the CDR3 is TGTGCCAGCAGACCGGACTGGGGCTCCTACGAGCAGTACTTC.